What follows are 18 T cell receptor beta chains derived from one specimen sequenced in a study of CD8+ T cells in alopecia areata. Sequencing relied on a cDNA template that was reverse transcribed from extracted RNA. Method: immunoSEQ multiplex PCR; TCRdb's copy keeps in-frame clones and lacks some. Of 110,000 to 150,000 clones listed, 62% were seen once; the top ten hold 30% to 45%. The specimen was CD8+ T cells sorted from blood. The source is a human donor in good health.

V and J are TRBV27 and TRBJ2-7; 9 nucleotides line up with TRBD2. The CDR3 extends over 17 amino acids. CDR1 and CDR2 (germline): MNHEY, SMNVEV (reference sequence). V gave up 2 bases and J gave up 3 bases; unmatched junction bases: 11. The CDR3 coding sequence is TGTGCCAGCAGTTTAAAGTTCGGTAGCGGGGGATACTACGAGCAGTACTTC. The encoded protein is CASSLKFGSGGYYEQYF.

This clone has a single count. J is TRBJ2-2 and V is TRBV4-1; 13 nucleotides align to TRBD2. V dropped 3 bases and J dropped 6; count of bases not matched to a gene: 7. From germline, CDR1 is MGHRA and CDR2 YSYEKL. The CDR3 is 17 residues long. The CDR3 region has the DNA TGCGCCAGCAGCCACCCAAGGACTAGCGGGAGTGCCGGGGAGCTGTTTTTT. This sequence encodes CASSHPRTSGSAGELFF.

The chain links TRBV27 to TRBJ2-1; 12 bases map to TRBD2. CDR1 and CDR2 from the germline V gene are MNHEY and SMNVEV (reference sequence). The J segment lost 6 bases and the V segment lost 5 bases, leaving 5 bases of the junction unmatched. CDR3 length: 15 residues. The CDR3 DNA reads TGTGCCAGCAGTCCAAGGACTAGCGGGATCAATGAGCAGTTCTTC. Translation: CASSPRTSGINEQFF.

In this sample, this clone turned up a few times. The J gene is TRBJ2-7, the V gene TRBV28; a possible D gene is TRBD2 (6 bases). Germline V gene lookup returns CDR1 MDHEN and CDR2 SYDVKM. The length of the CDR3 is 8 residues. V gave up 8 bases and J gave up 11 bases, with 7 bases separating them. Written as DNA, the CDR3 is TGTGCCAGCGGGGAGGAGTACTTC. It specifies CASGEEYF.

The V gene is TRBV29-1, the J gene TRBJ2-7; 8 bases map to TRBD2. Germline CDR1 is SQVTM and CDR2 is ANQGSEA. The CDR3 totals 14 residues. V shed 4 bases and J 0 bases; nucleotides not matched to a gene: 5. The CDR3 here is CSVGTGRASYEQYF. The CDR3, as DNA: TGCAGCGTTGGCACCGGGAGGGCCTCCTACGAGCAGTACTTC.

Here the CDR3 reads CASSGIGTGSRQPQHF. The CDR3 coding sequence is TGTGCCAGCAGTGGAATAGGGACAGGGTCTCGGCAGCCCCAGCATTTT. The chain is built from TRBV2 and TRBJ1-5, with 9 bases lining up with TRBD1. The CDR3 consists of 16 residues. V shed 4 bases and J 7 bases; nucleotides not matched to a gene: 11. CDR1 is SNHLY and CDR2 is FYNNEI in the germline V gene.

The CDR3 DNA reads TGCGCCAGCAGCAGAACGGGACAGGGGGCCTACGAGCAGTACTTC. This translates into CASSRTGQGAYEQYF. This sequence joins TRBV5-1 and TRBJ2-7; 11 nucleotides agree with TRBD1. The CDR3 contains 15 residues. J was trimmed by 2 bases and V by 4 bases; bases with no gene match: 5. The germline V gene encodes CDR1 SGHRS and CDR2 YFSETQ.

V is TRBV29-1 and J is TRBJ2-3, with 8 bases aligning to TRBD1. CDR3 length equals 16 residues. Trimming at V came to 0 bases and at J to 3 bases, leaving 8 bases not matched to a gene. CDR1 SQVTM and CDR2 ANQGSEA come from the germline V gene. The DNA for the CDR3 is TGCAGCGTTGAAGATGGGAGACAGGGGCGGACAGATACGCAGTATTTT. Protein sequence: CSVEDGRQGRTDTQYF.

The chain recombines TRBV20-1 with TRBJ2-7, with a possible D match to TRBD2 (5 bases). This CDR3 spans 11 amino acids. Between the trimmed V and J ends, which lost 2 bases and 7 bases, there was a span of 9 bases. CDR1 and CDR2 from the germline V gene are DFQATT and SNEGSKA (reference sequence). CDR3 sequence: CSARTRGEQYF. In DNA form, the CDR3 reads TGCAGTGCTAGAACTCGAGGGGAGCAGTACTTC.

The chain employs TRBV6-5 and TRBJ2-1; D could derive from TRBD1 or TRBD2 (5 bases each). The V and J ends lost 6 bases and 0 bases respectively, with 9 bases between them. The CDR3 loop spans 14 amino acids. Germline V lookup: CDR1 MNHEY, CDR2 SVGAGI. The CDR3 bases are TGTGCCAGCAGGGGACGCAGCTCCTACAATGAGCAGTTCTTC. It is translated as CASRGRSSYNEQFF.

In the case of this clone: In the same sample, other DNA sequences code for this CDR3. The DNA for the CDR3 is TGCGCCAGCAGCCCCCGGGACACCTACGAGCAGTACTTC. This sequence encodes CASSPRDTYEQYF. The V call is TRBV4-1, the J call TRBJ2-7, with D tentatively TRBD1 (6 bases). The CDR3 extends over 13 amino acids. Between the trimmed V and J ends, which lost 4 bases and 2 bases, there was a span of 9 bases. Germline values: CDR1 MGHRA, CDR2 YSYEKL.

This clone has a handful of counts. The chain has TRBV27 and TRBJ2-6; D is unclear. The CDR3 extends over 16 amino acids. With 5 bases removed from V and 4 bases from J, the gap between germline ends came to 15 bases. Per the germline V gene, CDR1 is MNHEY and CDR2 is SMNVEV (reference sequence). CDR3 sequence: CASSLYLSAGANVLTF. Written as DNA, the CDR3 is TGTGCCAGCAGTCTTTACCTTTCTGCCGGGGCCAACGTCCTGACTTTC.

The rearrangement uses TRBV30 and TRBJ2-3; 7 positions agree with TRBD1. The junction had 6 bases not matched to a gene; V was cut back by 4 bases and J by 2 bases. The CDR3 loop spans 14 amino acids. In germline, CDR1 is GTSNPN, CDR2 SVGIG (reference sequence). The CDR3 DNA sequence: TGTGCCTGGACTTTGGGGACAGTCACAGATACGCAGTATTTT. Its translation: CAWTLGTVTDTQYF. Based on the CDR3 plus reference TRBV30 and TRBJ2-3, the full variable domain is SQTIHQWPATLVQPVGSPLSLECTVEGTSNPNLYWYRQAAGRGLQLLFYSVGIGQISSEVPQNLSASRPQDRQFILSSKKLLLSDSGFYLCAWTLGTVTDTQYFGPGTRLTVL.

This sequence joins TRBV30 and TRBJ2-3; D uncertain. The CDR3 covers 16 residues. Germline V lookup: CDR1 GTSNPN, CDR2 SVGIG (reference sequence). V was trimmed by 3 bases and J by 3 bases, leaving 19 bases between them. DNA of the CDR3: TGTGCCTGGAGCAACATCAGGACCGGTGGGACAGATACGCAGTATTTT. It translates to CAWSNIRTGGTDTQYF.

The chain joins TRBV7-9 to TRBJ2-2; no clear D. Trimming cost V 4 bases and J 8 bases, with 8 bases left between them. The CDR3 is 12 residues long. The V gene's germline CDR1 is SEHNR and CDR2 FQNEAQ (reference sequence). CDR3 sequence (DNA): TGTGCCAGCAGCTCCCCTTCTGGGGAGCTGTTTTTT. This gives the protein CASSSPSGELFF.

This chain connects TRBV5-1 to TRBJ2-7; D call uncertain. The CDR3 runs to 12 residues. CDR1 is SGHRS, CDR2 YFSETQ, per germline. The V gene lost 5 bases and the J gene lost 2 bases, with 8 bases spanning the gap. CDR3 nucleotide sequence: TGCGCCAGCAGGTCGGCAGCCTACGAGCAGTACTTC. It encodes CASRSAAYEQYF.

The chain joins TRBV7-2 to TRBJ2-2; either TRBD1 or TRBD2 may supply D (6 bases each). CDR1 and CDR2 (germline): SGHTA, FQGNSA. With 5 bases removed from V and 7 bases from J, the gap between germline ends came to 14 bases. The CDR3 length is 14 residues. The CDR3 is CASSHRRGDGELFF. For the CDR3, the DNA is TGTGCCAGCAGCCACCGGAGGGGGGACGGGGAGCTGTTTTTT.

V is TRBV6-6 and J is TRBJ2-5; a weak D match, TRBD1 (6 bases). V lost 10 bases and J 1 base, leaving 19 bases between the germline ends. The CDR3 spans 15 residues. The germline V gene has CDR1 MNHNY and CDR2 SVGAGI (reference sequence). CDR3 sequence (DNA): TGTGCCAACCGGGCTGGGGGACACCCCCAAGAGACCCAGTACTTC. Translating gives CANRAGGHPQETQYF.